Shown below are 28 T cell receptor beta chains from a single sample sequenced in a study of blood T cell repertoires in COVID-19. Profiled with immunoSEQ multiplex PCR; TCRdb holds only in-frame clones, not every one. The sample consists of more than 65,000 clones, about 80% of them appearing once. The source material was peripheral blood. Source of these receptors: a woman aged 70-85 years with acute or convalescent COVID-19.

The CDR3: CATRLSGNANTGELFF. As DNA, the CDR3 is TGTGCCACCCGGCTCTCAGGTAACGCGAACACCGGGGAGCTGTTTTTT. This chain connects TRBV3-1 (or the pseudogene TRBV3-2) to TRBJ2-2; unclear D gene. Per germline, CDR1 LGHDT and CDR2 YNNKEL (reference sequence). V lost 10 bases to trimming and J lost 0 bases, with 18 bases between them. The length of the CDR3 is 16 residues.

J is TRBJ1-6 and V is TRBV4-3, with D tentatively TRBD1 (5 bases). CDR1 is LGHNA, CDR2 YSLEER, per germline. Trimming pared 0 bases from V and 9 bases from J, leaving 9 bases between. CDR3 size: 14 residues. The CDR3 DNA sequence: TGCGCCAGCAGCCAAGATCGGGGGGTTTCACCCCTCCACTTT. As protein: CASSQDRGVSPLHF.

The chain carries TRBV21-1 and TRBJ2-7; the table calls TRBD1, which could not be checked here. TRBV21-1 is a pseudogene segment. This CDR3 is 14 amino acids long. This CDR3 reads CASSTGQGSYEQYF. DNA for the CDR3: TGTGCCAGCAGTACGGGACAGGGGTCCTACGAGCAGTACTTC.

This clone has only one observation. The genes are TRBV5-4 and TRBJ1-2; 8 bases align to TRBD1. CDR3 size: 14 residues. V shed 5 bases, J shed 4 bases, and the junction held 7 bases outside the gene matches. Germline V CDR1 and CDR2: SGHNT, YYREEE (reference sequence). The CDR3 sequence: CASSRTGRAYGYTF. In DNA, the CDR3 is TGTGCCAGCAGTCGGACAGGGAGGGCCTATGGCTACACCTTC.

A few counts support this clone. The gene calls are TRBV14 and TRBJ2-7; weak D call: TRBD1 (6 bases). V was trimmed by 1 base and J by 5 bases, leaving 12 bases between them. This CDR3 is built from 14 residues. Germline V lookup: CDR1 SGHDN, CDR2 FVKESK. Here the CDR3 DNA reads TGTGCCAGCAGCCAAGTTCTTCCAGGGGACGAGCAGTACTTC. Amino acids: CASSQVLPGDEQYF. The full variable domain, in which reference TRBV14 and TRBJ2-7 provide the parts outside the CDR3, is EAGVTQFPSHSVIEKGQTVTLRCDPISGHDNLYWYRRVMGKEIKFLLHFVKESKQDESGMPNNRFLAERTGGTYSTLKVQPAELEDSGVYFCASSQVLPGDEQYFGPGTRLTVT.

This chain links TRBV12-5 with TRBJ1-5; D is unclear. V was cut by 2 bases and J by 0 bases, with 8 bases left in between. Germline assignment: CDR1 LGHNT and CDR2 FRNRAP. The CDR3 contains 15 residues. Here the CDR3 reads CASGLTQVSNQPQHF. For the CDR3, the DNA is TGTGCTAGTGGTTTGACGCAGGTTAGCAATCAGCCCCAGCATTTT. The whole variable domain, remainder taken from reference TRBV12-5 and TRBJ1-5, is DARVTQTPRHKVTEMGQEVTMRCQPILGHNTVFWYRQTMMQGLELLAYFRNRAPLDDSGMPKDRFSAEMPDATLATLKIQPSEPRDSAVYFCASGLTQVSNQPQHFGDGTRLSIL.

This clone was recorded a few times. The chain carries TRBV5-4 and TRBJ2-1; D is unclear. This CDR3 has 11 amino acids. The ends were cut back, 4 bases at V and 4 bases at J, with 3 bases in the middle. Germline V gives CDR1 SGHNT, CDR2 YYREEE (reference sequence). DNA of the CDR3: TGTGCCAGCAGCCTTTACAATGAGCAGTTCTTC. Residues: CASSLYNEQFF.

The rearrangement joins TRBV5-4 to TRBJ1-4; weak D call: TRBD1 (5 bases). CDR1 is SGHNT and CDR2 is YYREEE in the germline V gene (reference sequence). V was shortened by 2 bases and J by 8 bases, with 16 bases between the two germline ends. The CDR3 is 15 residues long. CDR3: CASSLIGEVKEKLFF. CDR3 coding DNA: TGTGCCAGCAGCTTAATAGGGGAGGTCAAAGAAAAACTGTTTTTT. Drawing the rest from reference TRBV5-4 and TRBJ1-4, the complete variable domain is ETGVTQSPTHLIKTRGQQVTLRCSSQSGHNTVSWYQQALGQGPQFIFQYYREEENGRGNFPPRFSGLQFPNYSSELNVNALELDDSALYLCASSLIGEVKEKLFFGSGTQLSVL.

This chain links TRBV5-5 with TRBJ1-4; no clear D gene. Trimming cost V 1 base and J 1 base, with 11 bases left between them. The CDR3 is made up of 16 amino acids. Germline V gene sequence: CDR1 SGHKS, CDR2 YYEKEE (reference sequence). The CDR3, as DNA: TGTGCCAGCAGCTTGTCGCCCTCAGAAACTAATGAAAAACTGTTTTTT. Translated: CASSLSPSETNEKLFF.

This clone was seen a single time. This chain uses TRBV29-1 with TRBJ2-3, with D perhaps TRBD2 (7 bases). CDR1 is SQVTM and CDR2 is ANQGSEA in the germline V gene. V gave up 3 bases and J gave up 9 bases, with 13 bases separating them. The CDR3 runs to 12 residues. The CDR3 sequence: CSVEGGGYTQYF. The CDR3 DNA sequence: TGCAGCGTTGAGGGCGGGGGCTACACGCAGTATTTT.

V and J are TRBV6-2 or TRBV6-3 and TRBJ1-5; no clear D gene. V dropped 4 bases and J dropped 1 base, with 11 bases sitting between them. Germline V gene sequence: CDR1 MNHEY, CDR2 SVGEGT. There are 15 residues in the CDR3. The CDR3 protein is CASSLEGGSNQPQHF. The CDR3 DNA sequence: TGTGCCAGCAGTTTGGAGGGTGGGAGCAATCAGCCCCAGCATTTT.

The chain employs TRBV10-3 and TRBJ2-7; 7 bases match TRBD2. The germline V gene encodes CDR1 ENHRY and CDR2 SYGVKD. The V gene end was trimmed by 2 bases and the J gene end by 4 bases; junction bases not matched to a gene: 5. The CDR3 sequence is 14 residues long. Here the CDR3 reads CAISEGRGRYEQYF. CDR3 sequence (DNA): TGTGCCATCAGTGAGGGGCGGGGGAGATACGAGCAGTACTTC.

The chain recombines TRBV30 with TRBJ2-3; weak D call: TRBD2 (6 bases). The ends were cut back, 0 bases at V and 7 bases at J, with 20 bases in the middle. CDR3 length equals 16 residues. Germline assignment: CDR1 GTSNPN and CDR2 SVGIG (reference sequence). CDR3 nucleotide sequence: TGTGCCTGGAGTGTAGGGTTAGCGGTCGGATTAAATACGCAGTATTTT. Residues: CAWSVGLAVGLNTQYF.

The rearrangement uses TRBV11-1 and TRBJ2-6; possible D gene TRBD2, 5 bases. This CDR3 spans 15 amino acids. V was clipped by 5 bases and J by 4 bases, with 12 bases between them. Germline V gene sequence: CDR1 SGHAT, CDR2 FQDESV (reference sequence). The CDR3 protein is CASSLDLAGANVLTF. In DNA, the CDR3 is TGTGCCAGCAGCCTGGACTTAGCGGGGGCCAACGTCCTGACTTTC.

This chain joins TRBV18 and TRBJ2-2; maybe TRBD2 (5 bases). Trimming cost V 10 bases and J 5 bases, with 17 bases left between them. Germline-derived CDR1 and CDR2 are KGHSH and LQKENI. The CDR3 length is 14 residues. CDR3 sequence reads: CANTLKRGTGELFF. Written as DNA, the CDR3 is TGTGCCAACACACTCAAGAGAGGGACCGGGGAGCTGTTTTTT.

The chain has TRBV9 and TRBJ2-4; TRBD2 matches at 13 bases. V was pared by 4 bases and J by 0 bases, with 10 bases of the junction left unmatched. There are 19 residues in the CDR3. Germline V CDR1 and CDR2: SGDLS, YYNGEE. This chain's CDR3 is CASSPLAGGGIAAKNIQYF. The CDR3 DNA reads as TGTGCCAGCAGCCCACTAGCGGGAGGGGGGATTGCAGCCAAAAACATTCAGTACTTC.

This chain connects TRBV5-4 to TRBJ1-4; 7 bases line up with TRBD1. V shed 4 bases and J 5 bases; nucleotides not matched to a gene: 5. Looked up from germline, CDR1 is SGHNT and CDR2 is YYREEE (reference sequence). The length of the CDR3 is 14 residues. The CDR3 bases are TGTGCCAGCAGCCGGGACAGCACGAATGAAAAACTGTTTTTT. The encoded protein is CASSRDSTNEKLFF. The complete variable domain, with remaining parts taken from reference TRBV5-4 and TRBJ1-4, reads ETGVTQSPTHLIKTRGQQVTLRCSSQSGHNTVSWYQQALGQGPQFIFQYYREEENGRGNFPPRFSGLQFPNYSSELNVNALELDDSALYLCASSRDSTNEKLFFGSGTQLSVL.

This chain uses TRBV15 with TRBJ1-1, with D maybe TRBD1 (5 bases). The CDR3 sequence is 13 residues long. V was pared by 4 bases and J by 5 bases, with 11 bases between. In germline, CDR1 is LNHNV, CDR2 YYDKDF (reference sequence). CDR3 region: CATSTGGPTEAFF. As DNA, the CDR3 is TGTGCCACCAGCACGGGGGGTCCAACTGAAGCTTTCTTT. Full variable domain (remainder filled in from reference TRBV15 and TRBJ1-1): DAMVIQNPRYQVTQFGKPVTLSCSQTLNHNVMYWYQQKSSQAPKLLFHYYDKDFNNEADTPDNFQSRRPNTSFCFLDIRSPGLGDTAMYLCATSTGGPTEAFFGQGTRLTVV.

The chain has TRBV5-1 and TRBJ2-2; 16 nucleotides line up with TRBD2. CDR1 is SGHRS and CDR2 is YFSETQ in the germline V gene. The junction had 2 bases not matched to a gene; V was cut back by 3 bases and J by 6 bases. The CDR3 is 16 residues long. In DNA, the CDR3 is TGCGCCAGCAGCTCGGGACTAGCGGGAGGGTCCGGGGAGCTGTTTTTT. It yields the protein CASSSGLAGGSGELFF.

This chain uses TRBV9 with TRBJ2-5, with 10 positions matching TRBD1. The CDR3 consists of 14 residues. V lost 4 bases and J lost 2; bases outside the gene matches: 2. Germline assignment: CDR1 SGDLS and CDR2 YYNGEE. CDR3: CASSRTGGQETQYF. The CDR3 coding sequence is TGTGCCAGCAGCCGGACAGGGGGTCAAGAGACCCAGTACTTC.

The rearrangement uses TRBV27 and TRBJ1-2, with 7 bases matching TRBD1. The CDR3 runs to 14 residues. Germline CDR1 reads MNHEY; CDR2 reads SMNVEV (reference sequence). V was pared by 1 base and J by 6 bases, with 5 bases of the junction left unmatched. DNA of the CDR3: TGTGCCAGCAGTTTATTGGGGACAGCGGATGGCTACACCTTC. It encodes CASSLLGTADGYTF.

This chain uses TRBV27 with TRBJ2-2, with a possible D match to TRBD2 (7 bases). The CDR3 is 15 residues long. Germline V gene data show CDR1 as MNHEY and CDR2 as SMNVEV (reference sequence). Trimming took off 4 bases at V and 8 bases at J, with 17 bases between the two ends. The CDR3 reads CASSSLTRGAGELFF. For the CDR3, the DNA is TGTGCCAGCAGTTCACTCACCCGGGGGGCTGGGGAGCTGTTTTTT.

The genes are TRBV27 and TRBJ1-6; D unresolved. This CDR3 contains 15 residues. The ends were cut back, 2 bases at V and 5 bases at J, with 10 bases in the middle. Germline CDR1 and CDR2: MNHEY and SMNVEV (reference sequence). The CDR3 loop is CASSLRGQNNSPLHF. CDR3 DNA sequence: TGTGCCAGCAGTTTACGGGGTCAGAATAATTCACCCCTCCACTTT.

V usage is TRBV5-1 and J usage is TRBJ1-4, with TRBD1 identical over 7 bases. The CDR3 loop spans 15 amino acids. The ends lost 4 bases at V and 7 bases at J; junction bases unmatched: 10. CDR1 SGHRS and CDR2 YFSETQ come from the germline V gene. CDR3 sequence: CASSVYRGWGEKLFF. The CDR3 nucleotides read TGCGCCAGCAGCGTATACAGGGGATGGGGTGAAAAACTGTTTTTT.

This clone has just a few counts. The chain combines TRBV19 with TRBJ2-5; 11 nucleotides align to TRBD2. CDR3 length equals 16 residues. V shed 2 bases, J shed 4 bases, and the junction held 6 bases outside the gene matches. Germline V gene data show CDR1 as LNHDA and CDR2 as SQIVND (reference sequence). CDR3 region: CASSILAGGGGETQYF. CDR3 DNA: TGTGCCAGTAGTATACTAGCGGGGGGTGGAGGAGAGACCCAGTACTTC.

The rearrangement links TRBV7-2 to TRBJ2-3; no clear D gene. This CDR3 has 12 amino acids. V shed 7 bases and J shed 2 bases, with 7 bases lying between them. CDR1 SGHTA and CDR2 FQGNSA come from the germline V gene. The CDR3 loop reads CASTTTTDTQYF. CDR3 DNA sequence: TGTGCCAGCACTACCACCACAGATACGCAGTATTTT.

This clone has a handful of counts. The rearrangement uses TRBV7-9 and TRBJ1-5; D ambiguous. The CDR3 is 19 residues long. CDR1 and CDR2 (germline): SEHNR, FQNEAQ (reference sequence). The germline V and J ends were trimmed by 5 bases and 1 base, with 24 bases remaining between them. The CDR3 here is CASSPFRGAEFGSNQPQHF. The CDR3 DNA is TGTGCCAGCAGCCCATTCCGGGGAGCGGAATTCGGGAGCAATCAGCCCCAGCATTTT. Complete variable domain (other parts from reference TRBV7-9 and TRBJ1-5): DTGVSQNPRHKITKRGQNVTFRCDPISEHNRLYWYRQTLGQGPEFLTYFQNEAQLEKSRLLSDRFSAERPKGSFSTLEIQRTEQGDSAMYLCASSPFRGAEFGSNQPQHFGDGTRLSIL.

This clone was seen a single time. V is TRBV7-9 and J is TRBJ1-1; tentatively, D is TRBD1 (5 bases). From germline, CDR1 is SEHNR and CDR2 FQNEAQ (reference sequence). Trimming stripped 3 bases from V and 5 bases from J, with 10 bases between. The CDR3 sequence is 13 residues long. The CDR3 sequence: CASSLDRGTEAFF. The DNA for the CDR3 is TGTGCCAGCAGCTTGGATCGGGGGACTGAAGCTTTCTTT.